This is a list of T cell receptor beta chains from one sample in a study of T cell responses to AZD1222 COVID-19 vaccine. Some clones are missing from TCRdb's copy, which holds only in-frame ones; the method was immunoSEQ multiplex PCR. The sample yields 210,000 or so clones, approximately 94% seen once. Sequencing used peripheral blood, obtained 28 days after the second dose of the MenACWY control vaccine. The receptor set was obtained from an adult who received the MenACWY meningococcal vaccine as a control. Both conserved end residues are part of each CDR3. The D gene is left open where the match is weak.

V gene: TRBV3-1/TRBV3-2; D gene: TRBD2; J gene: TRBJ2-7; CDR3 DNA: TGTGCCAGCAGCCACATCCCGAATGGACTAGCGGAAACCTTCGAATACGAGCAGTACTTC; CDR3 protein: CASSHIPNGLAETFEYEQYF
V gene: TRBV27; D gene: TRBD2; J gene: TRBJ2-7; CDR3 DNA: TGTGCCAGCAGTTTAAAGCGGGGGGTCTACGAGCAGTACTTC; CDR3 protein: CASSLKRGVYEQYF
V gene: TRBV5-4; D gene: TRBD1; J gene: TRBJ1-2; CDR3 DNA: TGTGCCAGCAGCTTGGGGACAGGGACGGGCTACACCTTC; CDR3 protein: CASSLGTGTGYTF
V gene: TRBV7-9; D gene: TRBD1; J gene: TRBJ1-4; CDR3 DNA: TGTGCCAGCAGCCCGACGGACAGGGGTAATGAAAAACTGTTTTTT; CDR3 protein: CASSPTDRGNEKLFF
V gene: TRBV3-1/TRBV3-2; D gene: -; J gene: TRBJ2-5; CDR3 DNA: TGTGCCAGCAGCCAAGATACCACTACGGTAGGGTACTTC; CDR3 protein: CASSQDTTTVGYF
V gene: TRBV2; D gene: -; J gene: TRBJ1-2; CDR3 DNA: TGTGCCAGCAGGGGCAGTAGGTATGGCTACACCTTC; CDR3 protein: CASRGSRYGYTF
V gene: TRBV5-6; D gene: -; J gene: TRBJ2-7; CDR3 DNA: TGTGCCAGCAGCGCCAGACTAGACTACGAGCAGTACTTC; CDR3 protein: CASSARLDYEQYF
V gene: TRBV6-2/TRBV6-3; D gene: TRBD2; J gene: TRBJ2-1; CDR3 DNA: TGTGCCAGCAGTTACCATACACTAGCGGGGACATCGGGTGAGCAGTTCTTC; CDR3 protein: CASSYHTLAGTSGEQFF
V gene: TRBV7-9; D gene: TRBD1; J gene: TRBJ1-3; CDR3 DNA: TGTGCCAGCAGCACGACAGGGATTTCTGGAAACACCATATATTTT; CDR3 protein: CASSTTGISGNTIYF
V gene: TRBV5-4; D gene: -; J gene: TRBJ2-7; CDR3 DNA: TGTGCCAGCAGCTTGGTTGACAGCTACGAGCAGTACTTC; CDR3 protein: CASSLVDSYEQYF
V gene: TRBV6-5; D gene: -; J gene: TRBJ1-1; CDR3 DNA: TGTGCCAGCAGTTACCAGGCGTTTGGCACTGAAGCTTTCTTT; CDR3 protein: CASSYQAFGTEAFF